This TCR beta chain was obtained from a study of blood T cell repertoires in COVID-19. Background on the study: Collection of acute and convalescent COVID-19 samples took place in the United States, Italy and Spain.

Study processing details: It was from reference gene primer amplification that nucleated cell counts were estimated. The protocol was immunoSEQ multiplex PCR, while the TCRdb copy is restricted to in-frame clones and leaves out a portion. Clonal size and the V and J genes are those of that table, whereas D and trimming came from the DNA. The table shows about 63,000 clones, with 79% occurring only once. Trimming left V 4 bases short and J 2 bases short, with 12 bases between. Germline V CDR1 and CDR2: MGHRA, YSYEKL. The CDR3 is made up of 15 amino acids. V and J are TRBV4-1 and TRBJ2-1; D might be TRBD2 (6 bases). This TCR derives from a human donor in a cohort sampled during active COVID-19. Sequencing was carried out using peripheral blood. The CDR3 region has the DNA TGCGCCAGCAGCCCTCGGAGGGGCCCCTACAATGAGCAGTTCTTC. The encoded protein is CASSPRRGPYNEQFF.